This T cell receptor (beta chain) was observed in a study of identical twins. Using its own MiXCR run on the 5' RACE reads, TCRdb lists one record per CDR3 protein. Of approximately 470,000 distinct CDR3 sequences listed, 14% are singletons. Whole-study results and caveats: Fewer insertions were carried by abundant cord blood beta clonotypes, but none was seen in memory repertoires. It was out-of-frame TCR alpha sharing in monozygotic twins that models underestimated. Beta out-of-frame sequences displayed a weaker excess of sharing between twins.

The CDR3 loop spans 13 amino acids. V lost 7 bases, J lost 3 bases, and 13 bases lay in between. Looked up from germline, CDR1 is SGHRS and CDR2 is YFSETQ. On this clonotype itself: Its antigen is currently unknown.

These sequences were also reported in another study, on yellow fever vaccine responses in identical twins.

Material for sequencing was CD4+ T cells sorted from blood. The TCR comes from a woman aged 18-35 years in good health. V gene TRBV5-1 combines with J gene TRBJ2-5; TRBD1 might be the D (5 bases). The CDR3 sequence is CASQTDSKETQYF. In nucleotides, the CDR3 is TGCGCCAGCCAGACAGACTCCAAAGAGACCCAGTACTTC.